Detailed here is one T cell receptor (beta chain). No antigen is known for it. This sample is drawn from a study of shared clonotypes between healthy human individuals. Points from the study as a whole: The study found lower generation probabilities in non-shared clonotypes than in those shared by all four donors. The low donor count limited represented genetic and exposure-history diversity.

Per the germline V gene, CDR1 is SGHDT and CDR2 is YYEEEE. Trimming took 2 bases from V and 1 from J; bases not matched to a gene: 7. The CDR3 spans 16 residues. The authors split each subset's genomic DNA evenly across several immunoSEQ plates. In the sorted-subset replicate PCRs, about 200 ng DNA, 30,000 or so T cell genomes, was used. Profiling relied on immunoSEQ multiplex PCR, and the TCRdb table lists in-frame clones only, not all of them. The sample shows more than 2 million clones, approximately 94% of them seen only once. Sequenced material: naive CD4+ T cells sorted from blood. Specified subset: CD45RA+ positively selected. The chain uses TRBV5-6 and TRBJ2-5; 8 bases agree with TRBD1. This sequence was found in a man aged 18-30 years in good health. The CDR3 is CASSFGTGRLQETQYF. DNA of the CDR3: TGTGCCAGCAGCTTCGGGACAGGAAGACTCCAAGAGACCCAGTACTTC.